The 7 T cell receptor beta chains in this list originate from one sample, sequenced in a study of cytomegalovirus exposure and HLA in healthy donors. The PCR was carried out with 60 Vbeta primers and 13 Jbeta primers. Assay: immunoSEQ multiplex PCR; the TCRdb copy retains only in-frame clones and omits some. The sample comprises 100,000 to 150,000 clones, approximately 17% of which are singletons, and around 2.6% rests with the top ten. The material sequenced was PBMCs. All receptors derive from a female donor in good health and CMV-seropositive.

This clone occurred a few times. This rearrangement joins TRBV4-3 to TRBJ2-6; 10 nucleotides line up with TRBD1. The trim removed 1 base at V and 2 bases at J, leaving 5 bases unmatched. This CDR3 is built from 18 residues. Looked up from germline, CDR1 is LGHNA and CDR2 is YSLEER. The CDR3: CASSQVGTGAAGANVLTF. Written as DNA, the CDR3 is TGCGCCAGCAGCCAAGTCGGGACAGGGGCTGCTGGGGCCAACGTCCTGACTTTC.

This clone was counted only a few times. The chain has TRBV2 and TRBJ1-1; no clear D. Germline V CDR1 and CDR2: SNHLY, FYNNEI. The CDR3 loop spans 12 amino acids. Trimming pared 2 bases from V and 7 bases from J, leaving 8 bases between. CDR3 coding DNA: TGTGCCAGCAGTGAAAACGGGTTTGAAGCTTTCTTT. It is translated as CASSENGFEAFF.

The chain uses TRBV7-9 and TRBJ2-2; D not resolved. V lost 0 bases, J lost 5 bases, and 7 bases lay in between. CDR1 SEHNR and CDR2 FQNEAQ come from the germline V gene (reference sequence). This CDR3 has 14 residues. CDR3 DNA: TGTGCCAGCAGCTTAGCGCAGATTACCGGGGAGCTGTTTTTT. Its protein product is CASSLAQITGELFF.

The CDR3 bases are TGTGCCAGCAGTTTATTTAAACTCGGAGCTGGAGGGAAACTGTTTTTT. Translating it yields CASSLFKLGAGGKLFF. The J gene is TRBJ1-4, the V gene TRBV27; D ambiguous. V lost 1 base to trimming and J lost 11 bases, with 20 bases between them. Germline loops: CDR1 MNHEY, CDR2 SMNVEV (reference sequence). This CDR3 contains 16 residues.

The chain has TRBV18 and TRBJ1-5, with D uncertain. CDR1 and CDR2 (germline): KGHSH, LQKENI. The CDR3 is 15 amino acids. Trimming cost V 1 base and J 6 bases, with 13 bases left between them. DNA for the CDR3: TGTGCCAGCTCACCACGAGGAAGTGTGAGTCAGCCCCAGCATTTT. Translation: CASSPRGSVSQPQHF.

The chain couples TRBV4-2 to TRBJ1-5, with D maybe TRBD1 (5 bases). Trimming left V 0 bases short and J 7 bases short, with 7 bases between. Germline values: CDR1 LGHNA, CDR2 YNFKEQ. The CDR3 covers 13 residues. CDR3 DNA: TGTGCCAGCAGCCAAGACAGGGTACAGCCCCAGCATTTT. Translated, it gives CASSQDRVQPQHF.

This clone showed up just a few times. The chain couples TRBV7-2 to TRBJ1-1; 7 bases are shared with TRBD1. Germline V lookup: CDR1 SGHTA, CDR2 FQGNSA. The CDR3 is made up of 14 amino acids. V trimming: 6 bases; J trimming: 1 base; junction bases outside the gene matches: 5. CDR3 bases: TGTGCCAGCAGTTCCTACAGGGGGAACACTGAAGCTTTCTTT. It encodes CASSSYRGNTEAFF.